Listed here is a single TCR beta chain. This entry is derived from a study of cytomegalovirus exposure and HLA in healthy donors. Deletions cut 1 base from V and 1 base from J, with 10 bases between. CDR1 and CDR2 (germline): LNHDA, SQIVND (reference sequence). The CDR3 consists of 15 residues. 13 Jbeta primers and 60 Vbeta primers were used for the PCR. Produced via immunoSEQ multiplex PCR; TCRdb's table is partial and in-frame only. This specimen shows approximately 110,000 clones; the ten leading clones hold 0.55% to 0.65%. This sequence was found in a man in his fifties in good health and CMV-seronegative. This rearrangement joins TRBV19 to TRBJ1-1; tentatively, D is TRBD1 (5 bases). The sample comprised PBMCs. The CDR3, as DNA: TGTGCCAGTAGTATAGTTGACAGTTCGAACACTGAAGCTTTCTTT. Protein product: CASSIVDSSNTEAFF.